These T cell receptor beta chains were read from a single sample in a study of blood T cell repertoires in COVID-19. TCRdb's table, derived via immunoSEQ multiplex PCR, lists solely in-frame clones and lacks some. The sample consists of just under 350,000 clones, more than 75% of them appearing once. The sample consisted of peripheral blood. These receptors were obtained from a young woman who had recovered from COVID-19. Both conserved end residues are part of each CDR3. A D gene is named only where the DNA matches it firmly.

CDR3 length	V gene	D gene	J gene	CDR3 protein
14	TRBV19	.	TRBJ1-2	CASSIGGQNYGYTF
14	TRBV7-2	.	TRBJ2-4	CASSLGPPLGAQYF
11	TRBV5-1	.	TRBJ1-1	CASREYTEAFF
15	TRBV7-2	.	TRBJ1-3	CASSLKLSSGNTIYF
14	TRBV10-1	TRBD1	TRBJ1-1	CASSELRTGTEAFF
22	TRBV24-1	.	TRBJ1-4	CATSDYVSGIYQGLGTNEKLFF
14	TRBV27	TRBD1	TRBJ1-1	CASSLTGGVAEAFF
12	TRBV5-4	.	TRBJ2-5	CASGGYQETQYF
12	TRBV18	.	TRBJ2-3	CASSPSADTQYF
15	TRBV27	TRBD1	TRBJ1-4	CASSTRDRRNEKLFF
16	TRBV6-2/TRBV6-3	.	TRBJ2-3	CASSYGPGTGRDTQYF
12	TRBV7-9	.	TRBJ1-5	CASSLGHQPQHF
16	TRBV4-3	.	TRBJ1-2	CASSQDRQGINYGYTF
16	TRBV21-1	.	TRBJ2-3	CASSNPVSSGIHTQYF
15	TRBV5-6	.	TRBJ1-1	CASSLTENHVREAFF
15	TRBV5-1	TRBD2	TRBJ2-1	CASSFYRARGGEQFF
16	TRBV7-9	TRBD1	TRBJ1-2	CASSLGQGAAFYGYTF
16	TRBV6-6	.	TRBJ2-1	CASSYPNWRDGNEQFF
14	TRBV5-6	.	TRBJ2-1	CASRPLVWDNEQFF
15	TRBV4-3	.	TRBJ2-2	CASSPKDGGSGELFF
17	TRBV5-1	TRBD2	TRBJ2-1	CASSLGLAGASYNEQFF
15	TRBV6-4	TRBD2	TRBJ2-1	CASSQGLAGDNEQFF
14	TRBV2	.	TRBJ2-1	CASSAYLSYNEQFF
11	TRBV19	.	TRBJ1-2	CATKQGIGYTF
15	TRBV6-2/TRBV6-3	.	TRBJ2-3	CASSSQGASTDTQYF
13	TRBV30	.	TRBJ1-6	CALKTGENSPLHF
15	TRBV4-1	TRBD2	TRBJ2-5	CASSQEPAGEETQYF
14	TRBV9	.	TRBJ2-5	CASSLSGRSETQYF
15	TRBV29-1	TRBD2	TRBJ2-1	CSVRPSGREYNEQFF
14	TRBV2	TRBD2	TRBJ2-1	CASSASGRVNEQFF
14	TRBV9	.	TRBJ2-5	CASSVVAHQETQYF
14	TRBV25-1	.	TRBJ1-4	CASSGRAGVEKLFF
14	TRBV19	TRBD1	TRBJ1-4	CASRRQGASEKLFF
16	TRBV7-2	TRBD2	TRBJ2-3	CASSTTSGVYFDTQYF
13	TRBV30	.	TRBJ1-5	CAWGVRGTQPQHF
15	TRBV19	.	TRBJ2-2	CASSTLQSGTGELFF
14	TRBV6-6	.	TRBJ1-5	CASSTTGFNQPQHF
14	TRBV7-9	.	TRBJ1-1	CASSSRGGETEAFF
16	TRBV27	.	TRBJ1-4	CASSLSGRRGDEKLFF
13	TRBV7-2	.	TRBJ1-2	CASSLTVSYGYTF
14	TRBV29-1	TRBD2	TRBJ2-1	CSVVASGSVGEQFF
16	TRBV5-1	TRBD2	TRBJ2-3	CASSSKRDSGGHTQYF
17	TRBV27	.	TRBJ1-4	CASSLEFGGSANEKLFF
13	TRBV12-3/TRBV12-4	.	TRBJ1-5	CASRRQVNQPQHF
16	TRBV5-6	TRBD2	TRBJ2-3	CASSRLATSGGDTQYF
15	TRBV7-6	.	TRBJ2-4	CASSLSPSPQNIQYF
15	TRBV11-3	TRBD1	TRBJ1-2	CASSPRQGIYYGYTF
15	TRBV27	.	TRBJ2-5	CASSLRGRGLETQYF
18	TRBV4-1	TRBD2	TRBJ2-1	CASSQVMQRGSSYNEQFF
14	TRBV19	.	TRBJ1-5	CASSLLASNQPQHF
17	TRBV7-2	TRBD1	TRBJ2-3	CASSFTPETQGADTQYF
16	TRBV27	.	TRBJ2-3	CASSSLLGSPTDTQYF
13	TRBV19	.	TRBJ2-1	CASSITRAAEQFF
17	TRBV11-3	.	TRBJ2-1	CASSLEMWHSTYNEQFF
17	TRBV7-2	TRBD2	TRBJ2-3	CASSFATGRARQDTQYF
18	TRBV28	.	TRBJ2-4	CASSSSSGVILAKNIQYF
10	TRBV29-1	.	TRBJ1-1	CSVPNGGAFF